These 19 T cell receptor beta chains share one sample of origin, sequenced in a study of T cell clones after liver transplantation. Using immunoSEQ multiplex PCR, the repertoire was profiled, and TCRdb retains in-frame clones only, with some absent. The table shows tens of thousands of clones, with 60% to 80% occurring only once. This sample comprised CD4+ T cells from blood, obtained at the 22-month timepoint. Every receptor here comes from a human patient who received a liver transplant. A subset of T cells may come from the graft donor.

The chain couples TRBV11-2 to TRBJ2-3; D might be TRBD2 (5 bases). V lost 5 bases and J 4 bases, leaving 10 bases between the germline ends. This CDR3 spans 13 amino acids. Germline-derived CDR1 and CDR2 are SGHAT and FQNNGV. The CDR3 sequence: CASSDQLADTQYF. CDR3 sequence (DNA): TGTGCCAGCAGCGACCAACTAGCAGATACGCAGTATTTT. The whole variable domain, remainder taken from reference TRBV11-2 and TRBJ2-3, is EAGVAQSPRYKIIEKRQSVAFWCNPISGHATLYWYQQILGQGPKLLIQFQNNGVVDDSQLPKDRFSAERLKGVDSTLKIQPAKLEDSAVYLCASSDQLADTQYFGPGTRLTVL.

The chain is built from TRBV6-1 and TRBJ1-3, with 7 bases fitting TRBD1. Germline V gene data show CDR1 as MNHNS and CDR2 as SASEGT. The CDR3 runs to 13 residues. V shed 6 bases, J shed 4 bases, and the junction held 3 bases outside the gene matches. The CDR3 region has the DNA TGTGCCAGCAGGACAGGGTTCGGAAACACCATATATTTT. This codes for CASRTGFGNTIYF.

The rearrangement links TRBV6-5 to TRBJ1-5; no clear D. The CDR3 covers 14 residues. The V gene lost 2 bases and the J gene lost 6 bases, with 11 bases spanning the gap. The germline CDR1 and CDR2 sequences are MNHEY and SVGAGI. For the CDR3, the DNA is TGTGCCAGCAGTTACGACGTCCTGGGTCAGCCCCAGCATTTT. As protein: CASSYDVLGQPQHF.

The chain recombines TRBV7-2 with TRBJ2-7; TRBD1 matches at 7 bases. J lost 0 bases, V lost 5 bases, and 10 bases had no gene match. The germline V gene encodes CDR1 SGHTA and CDR2 FQGNSA. The CDR3 loop spans 16 amino acids. DNA for the CDR3: TGTGCCAGCAGCGATTTGGGACAGTCGAGCTCCTACGAGCAGTACTTC. Translating gives CASSDLGQSSSYEQYF. The variable domain in full, completed from reference TRBV7-2 and TRBJ2-7, reads GAGVSQSPSNKVTEKGKDVELRCDPISGHTALYWYRQSLGQGLEFLIYFQGNSAPDKSGLPSDRFSAERTGGSVSTLTIQRTQQEDSAVYLCASSDLGQSSSYEQYFGPGTRLTVT.

The chain recombines TRBV6-5 with TRBJ1-1; 7 nucleotides align to TRBD1. The CDR3 is made up of 15 amino acids. In germline, CDR1 is MNHEY, CDR2 SVGAGI. The J segment lost 1 base and the V segment lost 0 bases, leaving 2 bases of the junction unmatched. For the CDR3, the DNA is TGTGCCAGCAGTTACTCCACAGGGGCGAACACTGAAGCTTTCTTT. This translates into CASSYSTGANTEAFF.

The CDR3 DNA is TGTGCCAGCAGTGAAGTTGTGTCGGGTACTAATGAAAAACTGTTTTTT. Amino acid sequence: CASSEVVSGTNEKLFF. The rearrangement uses TRBV6-1 and TRBJ1-4; D is unresolved. The germline V and J ends were trimmed by 1 base and 2 bases, with 11 bases remaining between them. Germline CDR1 and CDR2: MNHNS and SASEGT. The CDR3 is 16 amino acids.

This sequence joins TRBV27 and TRBJ2-5; weak D call: TRBD2 (5 bases). In germline, CDR1 is MNHEY, CDR2 SMNVEV (reference sequence). The V end lost 0 bases, the J end lost 2 bases, and 10 bases lay between the germline ends. The CDR3 covers 15 residues. CDR3 loop: CASSLSRGPQETQYF. The CDR3, as DNA: TGTGCCAGCAGTTTATCGCGAGGGCCTCAAGAGACCCAGTACTTC.

This sequence joins TRBV7-9 and TRBJ2-1; maybe TRBD2 (5 bases). This CDR3 spans 17 amino acids. V was clipped by 5 bases and J by 8 bases, with 25 bases between them. Germline V lookup: CDR1 SEHNR, CDR2 FQNEAQ (reference sequence). CDR3 nucleotides: TGTGCCAGCAGCGGCCAATTGTCTGGGAGAGATGGGGATGAGCAGTTCTTC. Its translation is CASSGQLSGRDGDEQFF. The whole variable domain, filled in from reference TRBV7-9 and TRBJ2-1, reads DTGVSQNPRHKITKRGQNVTFRCDPISEHNRLYWYRQTLGQGPEFLTYFQNEAQLEKSRLLSDRFSAERPKGSFSTLEIQRTEQGDSAMYLCASSGQLSGRDGDEQFFGPGTRLTVL.

The chain links TRBV5-6 to TRBJ2-7, with 8 bases lining up with TRBD2. The CDR3 totals 16 residues. Germline V CDR1 and CDR2: SGHDT, YYEEEE. With 0 bases clipped from V and 6 bases from J, the junction kept 11 bases outside the gene matches. As DNA, the CDR3 is TGTGCCAGCAGCTTGGCCTTTGGGACTAGGGTCTCCGAGCAGTACTTC. It is translated as CASSLAFGTRVSEQYF.

The chain has TRBV12-5 and TRBJ2-1, with 10 bases matching TRBD2. V lost 0 bases, J lost 9 bases, and 2 bases stayed unmatched. Germline CDR1 LGHNT, CDR2 FRNRAP. This CDR3 comprises 14 residues. In DNA form, the CDR3 reads TGTGCTAGTGGTTTGGTTATAGCGGGGGGTGAGCAGTTCTTC. Translating gives CASGLVIAGGEQFF.

The chain's CDR3 is CASSSGRRGLTNTGELFF. The CDR3 coding sequence is TGTGCCAGCAGCTCTGGACGAAGGGGGCTCACGAACACCGGGGAGCTGTTTTTT. This chain joins TRBV7-8 and TRBJ2-2; 7 bases map to TRBD1. CDR3 length: 18 residues. The V gene end was trimmed by 4 bases and the J gene end by 0 bases; junction bases not matched to a gene: 11. From germline, CDR1 is SGHVS and CDR2 FQNEAQ.

This chain connects TRBV29-1 to TRBJ2-1, with D maybe TRBD2 (6 bases). This CDR3 region has 14 residues. CDR1 is SQVTM, CDR2 ANQGSEA, per germline. The V end lost 2 bases, the J end lost 2 bases, and 10 bases lay between the germline ends. The chain's CDR3 is CSVEQGGAYNEQFF. As DNA, the CDR3 is TGCAGCGTTGAACAGGGCGGGGCCTACAATGAGCAGTTCTTC.

This chain uses TRBV30 with TRBJ2-7; tentative D call: TRBD1 (5 bases). The V end lost 0 bases, the J end lost 9 bases, and 9 bases lay between the germline ends. Germline V gene sequence: CDR1 GTSNPN, CDR2 SVGIG (reference sequence). The CDR3 consists of 11 residues. CDR3 nucleotides: TGTGCCTGGAGTGTAGGGGCCGGGCAGTACTTC. Translating gives CAWSVGAGQYF.

The chain joins TRBV27 to TRBJ1-5; 9 bases map to TRBD1. J lost 7 bases, V lost 7 bases, and 8 bases had no gene match. The length of the CDR3 is 14 residues. The germline gives CDR1 MNHEY, CDR2 SMNVEV (reference sequence). In nucleotides, the CDR3 is TGTGCCAGCAAGATACAGGGGGCCGGGCAGCCCCAGCATTTT. It encodes CASKIQGAGQPQHF.

CDR3 DNA sequence: TGTGCCAGCAGCTTGGGGCTAGCGGGCAATGAGCAGTTCTTC. Translating it yields CASSLGLAGNEQFF. The chain carries TRBV11-2 and TRBJ2-1, with 8 bases fitting TRBD2. CDR1 is SGHAT and CDR2 is FQNNGV in the germline V gene. After removal of 3 bases from V and 6 bases from J, the junction contained 4 bases not matched to a gene. The CDR3 runs to 14 residues.

This chain connects TRBV10-3 to TRBJ2-7; TRBD1 aligns across 12 bases. The J segment lost 4 bases and the V segment lost 2 bases, leaving 12 bases of the junction unmatched. Germline CDR1 is ENHRY and CDR2 is SYGVKD. The CDR3 length is 18 residues. The CDR3 here is CAISETDGTGGIMYEQYF. CDR3 in DNA: TGTGCCATCAGTGAGACCGATGGGACAGGGGGCATTATGTACGAGCAGTACTTC.

The chain has TRBV30 and TRBJ2-1, with 11 positions matching TRBD2. The CDR3 extends over 14 amino acids. Germline assignment: CDR1 GTSNPN and CDR2 SVGIG (reference sequence). V was clipped by 3 bases and J by 7 bases; unmatched bases: 5. CDR3 protein: CAWSGTSGGNEQFF. Here the CDR3 DNA reads TGTGCCTGGAGCGGGACTAGCGGAGGGAATGAGCAGTTCTTC.

On this clone itself: Other DNA sequences from this sample encode an identical CDR3 as well. The chain employs TRBV7-2 and TRBJ2-3; the D gene is possibly TRBD1 (5 bases). This CDR3 has 16 amino acids. Germline loops: CDR1 SGHTA, CDR2 FQGNSA. The V end was cut by 1 base, the J end by 0 bases, with 11 bases between. The CDR3 spells CASSLVGQRSTDTQYF. CDR3 DNA: TGTGCCAGCAGCTTAGTGGGGCAGCGTAGCACAGATACGCAGTATTTT.

V usage is TRBV4-2 and J usage is TRBJ2-5; D is ambiguous. This CDR3 comprises 13 residues. The germline gives CDR1 LGHNA, CDR2 YNFKEQ. Trimming cost V 0 bases and J 5 bases, with 7 bases left between them. The CDR3 loop is CASSQDGAETQYF. The CDR3 DNA reads TGTGCCAGCAGCCAAGACGGTGCGGAGACCCAGTACTTC.